The 32 T cell receptor beta chains reported below all come from one sample, sequenced in a study of cytomegalovirus exposure and HLA in healthy donors. Researchers ran the PCR with 60 Vbeta and 13 Jbeta primers. Data came from immunoSEQ multiplex PCR; TCRdb stores just in-frame clones and leaves some out. Among about 150,000 clones listed, around 75% were seen once. The material sequenced was PBMCs. These receptors originate from a young man in good health and CMV-seronegative.

This chain links TRBV28 with TRBJ1-4, with D hard to call. The CDR3 loop spans 13 amino acids. Per the germline V gene, CDR1 is MDHEN and CDR2 is SYDVKM. The V gene lost 11 bases and the J gene lost 5 bases, with 15 bases spanning the gap. The CDR3 reads CASLRQGNEKLFF. The CDR3 bases are TGTGCCTCATTGCGACAAGGAAATGAAAAACTGTTTTTT.

This clone was recorded a few times. The chain employs TRBV9 and TRBJ2-7; 7 bases align to TRBD2. J gave up 6 bases and V 4 bases, and 13 bases lay outside the gene matches. The CDR3 sequence is 15 residues long. From germline, CDR1 is SGDLS and CDR2 YYNGEE. The CDR3: CASSYSSGVILEQYF. The CDR3 DNA sequence: TGTGCCAGCAGCTATAGCAGCGGGGTGATACTCGAGCAGTACTTC.

The J gene is TRBJ2-7, the V gene TRBV19, with TRBD2 identical over 13 bases. The length of the CDR3 is 15 residues. V was pared by 6 bases and J by 3 bases, with 5 bases of the junction left unmatched. In germline, CDR1 is LNHDA, CDR2 SQIVND (reference sequence). The CDR3 sequence is CASSGRTSGSYEQYF. In nucleotides, the CDR3 is TGTGCCAGTAGCGGACGGACTAGCGGGAGCTACGAGCAGTACTTC.

The genes are TRBV10-2 and TRBJ2-1, with D unclear. Germline V lookup: CDR1 WSHSY, CDR2 SAAADI. With 3 bases removed from V and 4 bases from J, the gap between germline ends came to 4 bases. The CDR3 has 12 residues. The CDR3 sequence: CASSERYNEQFF. The DNA for the CDR3 is TGCGCCAGCAGTGAACGGTACAATGAGCAGTTCTTC.

The rearrangement joins TRBV6-6 to TRBJ2-5; 7 nucleotides line up with TRBD1. The last part of the DNA fits TRBJ2-7 better; the J call may be wrong. The CDR3 runs 13 residues. In germline, CDR1 is MNHNY, CDR2 SVGAGI (reference sequence). This CDR3 reads CASSYRGLNEQYF. The CDR3 DNA follows: TGTGCCAGCAGTTACAGGGGGCTAAACGAGCAGTACTTC.

V gene TRBV11-2 combines with J gene TRBJ2-3, with 7 positions matching TRBD1. CDR3 size: 15 residues. The germline V gene encodes CDR1 SGHAT and CDR2 FQNNGV. V dropped 4 bases and J dropped 2; count of bases not matched to a gene: 6. The CDR3 DNA is TGTGCCAGCAGCTGGATAGGGGGCTTCACAGATACGCAGTATTTT. Protein: CASSWIGGFTDTQYF.

The chain carries TRBV7-8 and TRBJ2-1, with 11 bases fitting TRBD2. V gave up 2 bases and J gave up 5 bases; unmatched junction bases: 5. CDR3 length: 16 residues. Germline assignment: CDR1 SGHVS and CDR2 FQNEAQ. CDR3 residues: CASSLFTSGGNNEQFF. The CDR3, as DNA: TGTGCCAGCAGCTTATTCACTAGCGGGGGAAACAATGAGCAGTTCTTC. The full variable domain, completed using reference TRBV7-8 and TRBJ2-1, is GAGVSQSPRYKVAKRGQDVALRCDPISGHVSLFWYQQALGQGPEFLTYFQNEAQLDKSGLPSDRFFAERPEGSVSTLKIQRTQQEDSAVYLCASSLFTSGGNNEQFFGPGTRLTVL.

This clone was counted only a few times. The chain couples TRBV7-8 to TRBJ2-4; 12 positions match TRBD2. V lost 1 base and J lost 2; bases outside the gene matches: 12. Germline V CDR1 and CDR2: SGHVS, FQNEAQ. The CDR3 length is 20 residues. This CDR3 is CASSLDRLAGGPRTKNIQYF. The CDR3 DNA reads as TGTGCCAGCAGCTTAGATCGTCTAGCGGGAGGGCCGAGAACCAAAAACATTCAGTACTTC.

This rearrangement joins TRBV14 to TRBJ1-1, with D uncertain. CDR3 size: 13 residues. V was shortened by 1 base and J by 5 bases, with 8 bases between the two germline ends. Germline CDR1 SGHDN, CDR2 FVKESK. In DNA form, the CDR3 reads TGTGCCAGCAGCCAAGTTAGCGGGACTGAAGCTTTCTTT. The encoded protein is CASSQVSGTEAFF.

The chain links TRBV4-1 to TRBJ2-5, with D unclear. The CDR3 has 11 amino acids. Trimming stripped 4 bases from V and 2 bases from J, with 2 bases between. Germline assignment: CDR1 MGHRA and CDR2 YSYEKL. CDR3 protein: CASSPQETQYF. The CDR3 DNA reads TGCGCCAGCAGCCCACAAGAGACCCAGTACTTC.

This chain links TRBV19 with TRBJ2-3, with TRBD2 identical over 7 bases. V dropped 7 bases and J dropped 4; count of bases not matched to a gene: 8. Germline lookup yields CDR1 LNHDA and CDR2 SQIVND (reference sequence). CDR3 size: 14 residues. The CDR3 DNA reads TGTGCCAGTAACCCAGGACTAGTGGCAGATACGCAGTATTTT. This codes for CASNPGLVADTQYF.

The chain uses TRBV19 and TRBJ2-7; TRBD2 matches at 15 bases. J gave up 0 bases and V 3 bases, and 6 bases lay outside the gene matches. The CDR3 length is 18 residues. CDR1 is LNHDA and CDR2 is SQIVND in the germline V gene (reference sequence). The DNA for the CDR3 is TGTGCCAGTAGTATCGGGACTAGCGGGAGGCCCAGCTCCTACGAGCAGTACTTC. This translates into CASSIGTSGRPSSYEQYF.

This clone was counted between two and nine times. This chain links TRBV7-2 with TRBJ2-7; 7 nucleotides agree with TRBD1. The CDR3 has 14 amino acids. Trimming at V came to 0 bases and at J to 3 bases, leaving 2 bases not matched to a gene. Germline lookup yields CDR1 SGHTA and CDR2 FQGNSA. The CDR3 coding sequence is TGTGCCAGCAGCTTAGCTTGGACAGGCTACGAGCAGTACTTC. The encoded protein is CASSLAWTGYEQYF.

The gene calls are TRBV28 and TRBJ2-7; 9 positions match TRBD1. The CDR3 runs 14 residues. V was pared by 11 bases and J by 4 bases, with 12 bases of the junction left unmatched. Germline CDR1 and CDR2: MDHEN and SYDVKM. This CDR3 is CASLAGQGLYEQYF. The CDR3 DNA sequence: TGTGCCTCCCTCGCCGGACAGGGGCTGTACGAGCAGTACTTC.

The rearrangement uses TRBV6-5 and TRBJ1-5; weak D call: TRBD1 (6 bases). CDR3 length: 15 residues. Looked up from germline, CDR1 is MNHEY and CDR2 is SVGAGI. Trimming cost V 6 bases and J 3 bases, with 15 bases left between them. The CDR3 sequence is CASSLTAGANQPQHF. The CDR3 DNA sequence: TGTGCCAGCAGCCTTACCGCAGGGGCCAATCAGCCCCAGCATTTT.

The chain uses TRBV13 and TRBJ2-7; no reliable D call. CDR3 length: 12 residues. Germline CDR1 reads PRHDT; CDR2 reads FYEKMQ (reference sequence). Trimming left V 1 base short and J 5 bases short, with 6 bases between. The CDR3 DNA sequence: TGTGCCAGCAGCTTAGAGCTCGACGAGCAGTACTTC. Residues: CASSLELDEQYF.

The chain is built from TRBV20-1 and TRBJ2-3, with D perhaps TRBD2 (5 bases). The CDR3 is made up of 11 amino acids. The germline CDR1 and CDR2 sequences are DFQATT and SNEGSKA (reference sequence). V shed 6 bases and J shed 5 bases, with 9 bases lying between them. The CDR3 spells CSARALDTQYF. DNA of the CDR3: TGCAGTGCGCGGGCTTTAGATACGCAGTATTTT.

V is TRBV5-4 and J is TRBJ1-3, with 7 bases that match TRBD1. CDR3 length: 15 residues. V was pared by 4 bases and J by 2 bases, with 6 bases of the junction left unmatched. Germline lookup yields CDR1 SGHNT and CDR2 YYREEE (reference sequence). CDR3 coding DNA: TGTGCCAGCAGCACAATGACAGGGACTGGAAACACCATATATTTT. Encoded protein: CASSTMTGTGNTIYF.

The chain couples TRBV19 to TRBJ2-1; perhaps TRBD1 as D (7 bases). V lost 0 bases, J lost 4 bases, and 19 bases lay in between. The V gene's germline CDR1 is LNHDA and CDR2 SQIVND (reference sequence). The CDR3 is 18 amino acids. CDR3 nucleotides: TGTGCCAGTAGTATAGAGGGGCCAAAGGGGGCGGGATACAATGAGCAGTTCTTC. This encodes CASSIEGPKGAGYNEQFF.

This chain links TRBV4-3 with TRBJ1-3; D is undetermined. Trimming stripped 0 bases from V and 4 bases from J, with 16 bases between. Per germline, CDR1 LGHNA and CDR2 YSLEER. The CDR3 covers 17 residues. CDR3 protein: CASSQEGGGIRGNTIYF. For the CDR3, the DNA is TGCGCCAGCAGCCAAGAGGGTGGAGGGATCCGCGGAAACACCATATATTTT.

The CDR3, as DNA: TGTGCCAGCAGCTTAGGAGGCAGGGGGAGTCATGGCTACACCTTC. This encodes CASSLGGRGSHGYTF. This chain links TRBV7-8 with TRBJ1-2; TRBD1 aligns across 7 bases. This CDR3 spans 15 amino acids. Germline CDR1 SGHVS, CDR2 FQNEAQ. V lost 1 base and J lost 6; bases outside the gene matches: 8.

This sequence joins TRBV6-1 and TRBJ1-3; D gene unclear. The germline V and J ends were trimmed by 6 bases and 0 bases, with 9 bases remaining between them. The CDR3 totals 14 residues. From germline, CDR1 is MNHNS and CDR2 SASEGT. The CDR3 nucleotides read TGTGCCAGCAGCTTAGAGAGCTCTGGAAACACCATATATTTT. It translates to CASSLESSGNTIYF.

This chain connects TRBV2 to TRBJ1-5; the match to TRBD1 covers 8 bases. Germline lookup yields CDR1 SNHLY and CDR2 FYNNEI. V shed 9 bases, J shed 6 bases, and the junction held 7 bases outside the gene matches. This CDR3 has 13 amino acids. DNA for the CDR3: TGTGCCAGTCGGACAGGGACGGGTCAGCCCCAGCATTTT. Protein sequence: CASRTGTGQPQHF.

The rearrangement uses TRBV11-3 and TRBJ2-1, with 7 bases matching TRBD2. CDR3 size: 13 residues. The germline V gene encodes CDR1 SGHNT and CDR2 YENEEA. J lost 7 bases, V lost 1 base, and 1 base had no gene match. This CDR3 is CASSLAGGNEQFF. The CDR3 region has the DNA TGTGCCAGCAGCTTAGCCGGGGGGAATGAGCAGTTCTTC. The full variable domain, completed using reference TRBV11-3 and TRBJ2-1, is EAGVVQSPRYKIIEKKQPVAFWCNPISGHNTLYWYLQNLGQGPELLIRYENEEAVDDSQLPKDRFSAERLKGVDSTLKIQPAELGDSAVYLCASSLAGGNEQFFGPGTRLTVL.

The chain couples TRBV5-4 to TRBJ2-1, with 8 bases aligning to TRBD2. The CDR3 is 17 amino acids. CDR1 is SGHNT, CDR2 YYREEE, per germline (reference sequence). Germline trimming cut 4 bases from V and 1 base from J; bases unmatched to any gene: 10. CDR3 residues: CASSLLIAGLSYNEQFF. In DNA form, the CDR3 reads TGTGCCAGCAGCCTACTGATAGCGGGACTATCCTACAATGAGCAGTTCTTC.

This clone showed up just a few times. This chain links TRBV27 with TRBJ1-1; TRBD1 might be the D (6 bases). The CDR3 loop spans 15 amino acids. Trimming pared 2 bases from V and 10 bases from J, leaving 20 bases between. Germline V gene sequence: CDR1 MNHEY, CDR2 SMNVEV (reference sequence). CDR3 bases: TGTGCCAGCAGTTTAACCAAGCTGGGGCAGGGGAGAGCTTTCTTT. Its protein product is CASSLTKLGQGRAFF.

In the case of this clone: Different DNA sequences within this sample yield the same CDR3. The chain uses TRBV11-2 and TRBJ1-5, with D perhaps matching TRBD1 (5 bases). Germline CDR1 is SGHAT and CDR2 is FQNNGV. The CDR3 consists of 14 residues. V gave up 5 bases and J gave up 3 bases, with 11 bases separating them. Here the CDR3 DNA reads TGTGCCAGCAGCCCTGGGACTTCCAATCAGCCCCAGCATTTT. Amino acid sequence: CASSPGTSNQPQHF.

CDR3 sequence: CASSEGDQYYEQYF. In DNA form, the CDR3 reads TGCGCCAGCAGTGAGGGAGACCAGTACTACGAGCAGTACTTC. The chain combines TRBV10-1 with TRBJ2-7; D not certain. V lost 2 bases to trimming and J lost 3 bases, with 11 bases between them. The CDR3 loop spans 14 amino acids. Germline assignment: CDR1 WNHNN and CDR2 SYGVQD (reference sequence).

This chain joins TRBV4-1 and TRBJ1-1; tentatively, D is TRBD1 (6 bases). Trimming took off 2 bases at V and 0 bases at J, with 13 bases between the two ends. The CDR3 has 16 amino acids. The germline gives CDR1 MGHRA, CDR2 YSYEKL. The CDR3 DNA follows: TGCGCCAGCAGCCAATTTAGGACAGCATTGAACACTGAAGCTTTCTTT. Its translation: CASSQFRTALNTEAFF.

There are a few counts of this clone. V and J are TRBV13 and TRBJ1-2, with D possibly being TRBD1 (6 bases). The CDR3 is 16 residues long. Germline lookup yields CDR1 PRHDT and CDR2 FYEKMQ (reference sequence). Trimming stripped 5 bases from V and 1 base from J, with 17 bases between. CDR3 DNA: TGTGCCAGCAGCCTCGGCGGGGGGGCCTATAACTATGGCTACACCTTC. Protein sequence: CASSLGGGAYNYGYTF. The variable domain in full, with the rest retrieved from reference TRBV13 and TRBJ1-2, is AAGVIQSPRHLIKEKRETATLKCYPIPRHDTVYWYQQGPGQDPQFLISFYEKMQSDKGSIPDRFSAQQFSDYHSELNMSSLELGDSALYFCASSLGGGAYNYGYTFGSGTRLTVV.

This sequence joins TRBV5-8 and TRBJ1-6; 10 positions agree with TRBD1. V trimming: 4 bases; J trimming: 6 bases; junction bases outside the gene matches: 7. The CDR3 loop spans 16 amino acids. Germline V gene data show CDR1 as SGHTS and CDR2 as YDEGEE. In nucleotides, the CDR3 is TGTGCCAGCAGCCCCTCGACAGGGGGCTTTAATTCACCCCTCCACTTT. It encodes CASSPSTGGFNSPLHF.

This chain links TRBV10-1 with TRBJ1-1; the D is unclear. Trimming took 2 bases from V and 1 from J, leaving 11 bases between them. Looked up from germline, CDR1 is WNHNN and CDR2 is SYGVQD (reference sequence). CDR3 size: 15 residues. The CDR3 loop is CASSEKAYPNTEAFF. Written as DNA, the CDR3 is TGCGCCAGCAGTGAGAAAGCCTACCCGAACACTGAAGCTTTCTTT.